This T cell receptor beta chain stems from a study of cytomegalovirus exposure and HLA in healthy donors. Whereas donors were nominally healthy upon sampling, unrecorded immune exposures were probable. Study conclusions and caveats: CMV antigen specificity was confirmed in vitro for a few CMV-associated chains.

This clone was counted once. Its matching antigen is unknown. PCR involved 60 Vbeta and 13 Jbeta primers. Profiled with immunoSEQ multiplex PCR; TCRdb holds only in-frame clones, not every one. Of around 150,000 clones in the sample, around three quarters were seen once. Germline CDR1 and CDR2: SGHRS and YFSETQ. This CDR3 contains 14 residues. Trimming took 5 bases from V and 3 from J, leaving 15 bases between them. This chain connects TRBV5-1 to TRBJ2-7; TRBD2 is a possible D gene (6 bases). The origin of this receptor is a woman aged 40 to 50 in good health and CMV-seronegative. The sequencing sample was made of PBMCs. The CDR3 sequence: CASRMEGADYEQYF. CDR3 coding DNA: TGCGCCAGCAGGATGGAGGGAGCGGACTACGAGCAGTACTTC.